This is a list of T cell receptor beta chains from one sample in a study of blood T cell repertoires in COVID-19. Method: immunoSEQ multiplex PCR; TCRdb's copy keeps in-frame clones and lacks some. This table holds around 200,000 clones, about 83% found once. Input material: peripheral blood. These receptors were obtained from a woman between 40 and 50 years old with active or convalescent COVID-19. Each CDR3 is given without its conserved first and last residue.

>TRBV4-1|TRBJ2-1
ASSQTTGSSYNEQF
>TRBV30|TRBJ2-3
AWSPGLAPDTQY
>TRBV25-1|TRBJ1-2
ASSGTTRDGYT
>TRBV11-2|TRBJ2-7
ASSRETSGGYEQY
>TRBV27|TRBJ1-1
ASSLFLNTEAF
>TRBV11-2|TRBJ2-5
ASSLVLGSQETQY
>TRBV7-9|TRBJ2-1
ASSLSRAGGYNEQF
>TRBV29-1|TRBJ2-3
SVRASGNTDTQY
>TRBV7-2|TRBJ2-3
ASSKLATGLSSTDTQY
>TRBV27|TRBJ1-5
ASSPTGTVGNQPQH
>TRBV7-8|TRBJ1-5
ASSLDRVGRERNQPQH
>TRBV6-1|TRBJ2-1
ASSEDRGILEQF
>TRBV2|TRBJ2-7
ASNYPGHISYEQY
>TRBV29-1|TRBJ2-5
SVDRADETQY
>TRBV29-1|TRBJ1-1
SAVLRYLPNTEAF
>TRBV11-2|TRBJ2-4
ASSLDPGNIQY
>TRBV15|TRBJ1-2
ATSRDLGEDYGYT
>TRBV3-1/TRBV3-2|TRBJ1-1
ASSQDYGQGTIDTEAF
>TRBV28|TRBJ2-7
ASSEQGPHLEEQY
>TRBV7-3|TRBJ2-7
ASSPGTLLSEQY
>TRBV5-8|TRBJ2-7
ASSFSDRDEQY
>TRBV29-1|TRBJ2-2
SVESSGRGELF
>TRBV2|TRBJ2-5
ASSEMAGAYQETQY
>TRBV19|TRBJ2-1
ASSSAGDFYNEQF
>TRBV6-1|TRBJ1-1
ASSEAPTRQNTEAF
>TRBV14|TRBJ1-1
ASSQVGYEAF
>TRBV24-1|TRBJ2-1
ATSDSSGAGAGTASYNEQF
>TRBV5-1|TRBJ2-1
ASSLGTSRNYNEQF